This record concerns one TCR beta chain sequence. Antigen unknown. Relying on iRepertoire HTBI primers and Arm-PCR of CDR3 regions, the team built TCR beta libraries. MiXCR was run by TCRdb on the multiplex PCR reads, yielding one entry per CDR3 protein. In the table there are 400,000 to 550,000 distinct CDR3 sequences, approximately 16% of which are singletons. This sample is drawn from a study of regulatory T cells in long-lasting Graves disease. Study-wide results and limits: Segments TRBV28, TRBJ1-2 and TRBJ2-5 showed preferential usage in persistent disease.

Described time point: newly diagnosed GD, antithyroid drugs for less than 3 months. From PBMCs, RNA was extracted and then used to make the TCR library. V was clipped by 1 base and J by 0 bases, with 13 bases between them. This CDR3 has 16 residues. CDR1 and CDR2 from the germline V gene are LGHNA and YSLEER. This sample also appeared in a second study, on T cells in Graves' hyperthyroidism and ophthalmopathy. That investigation notes: Stable hyperthyroidism: no ophthalmopathy progression over 18 months of follow-up. TCR CDR3 underwent first-round RT-PCR with the HTBI primer set. Ophthalmopathy, which appeared later, was predicted by the model a median roughly 6.6 months before onset.

Sequenced here: peripheral blood mononuclear cells (PBMCs), sampled at new diagnosis, from a patient treated with antithyroid drugs. The receptor comes from a woman younger than 35 with Graves disease. The chain carries TRBV4-3 and TRBJ2-7, with D tentatively TRBD2 (6 bases). The CDR3 here is CASSQGTGTGSYEQYF. DNA for the CDR3: TGCGCCAGCAGCCAAGGAACCGGGACTGGCTCCTACGAGCAGTACTTC.